Listed below are T cell receptor beta chains from one sample, sequenced in a study of blood T cell repertoires in COVID-19. Measured with immunoSEQ multiplex PCR; TCRdb has only the in-frame clones, and not every one. The data contain roughly 300,000 clones, about 76% of them singletons. Input material: peripheral blood. The receptors were gathered from a woman aged 60-75 years with active or convalescent COVID-19. Both conserved end residues are part of each CDR3. The D gene is left open where the match is weak. Not every row has a clone size; where given, it reads once, few, many or a size class.

j_call d_call clone_size v_call cdr3_aa cdr3_nt
TRBJ1-3 . . TRBV19 CASSIQYSGNTIYF TGTGCCAGTAGTATCCAGTATTCTGGAAACACCATATATTTT
TRBJ2-5 TRBD2 once TRBV5-1 CASSPGLAGKKTQYF TGCGCCAGCAGCCCGGGACTAGCGGGGAAAAAGACCCAGTACTTC
TRBJ1-1 . . TRBV10-3 CAISDSENTEAFF TGTGCCATCAGTGACTCAGAGAACACTGAAGCTTTCTTT
TRBJ1-5 TRBD1 . TRBV13 CASSPRPDRGQPQHF TGTGCCAGCAGCCCTCGGCCCGACAGGGGTCAGCCCCAGCATTTT
TRBJ1-2 TRBD1 . TRBV14 CASSHPGTGVMGGYGYTF TGTGCCAGCAGCCACCCCGGGACAGGGGTCATGGGTGGCTATGGCTACACCTTC
TRBJ1-3 TRBD1 few TRBV10-3 CAISGRQGPGNTIYF TGTGCCATCAGTGGAAGACAGGGACCTGGAAACACCATATATTTT
TRBJ1-1 . . TRBV18 CASSPQPIRNTEAFF TGTGCCAGCTCGCCGCAACCGATCAGAAACACTGAAGCTTTCTTT
TRBJ2-5 . . TRBV12-5 CASLLGQSLVETQYF TGTGCTAGTTTATTAGGACAGAGCCTAGTGGAGACCCAGTACTTC
TRBJ2-1 . . TRBV10-3 CAIAPEGGVDEQFF TGTGCCATCGCTCCAGAGGGGGGGGTAGATGAGCAGTTCTTC
TRBJ1-1 . . TRBV7-2 CASSLAMGALTEAFF TGTGCCAGCAGCTTAGCCATGGGGGCGCTCACTGAAGCTTTCTTT
TRBJ1-4 TRBD1 . TRBV2 CASKKTNRGLEKLFF TGTGCCAGCAAGAAGACTAACAGGGGGTTAGAAAAACTGTTTTTT
TRBJ2-7 . . TRBV30 CAWSRGYEQYF TGTGCCTGGAGCAGGGGCTACGAGCAGTACTTC
TRBJ1-1 . many TRBV19 CAITGEDTEAFF TGTGCCATAACAGGTGAGGACACTGAAGCTTTCTTT
TRBJ2-3 TRBD2 . TRBV9 CASSQLAGWADTQYF TGTGCCAGCAGCCAACTAGCGGGTTGGGCAGATACGCAGTATTTT
TRBJ2-3 . . TRBV27 CASSLSFPGGSTDTQYF TGTGCCAGCAGTTTATCGTTCCCAGGTGGTAGCACAGATACGCAGTATTTT
TRBJ2-3 TRBD2 . TRBV7-9 CASSFPASGLSTDTQYF TGTGCCAGCAGCTTCCCCGCTAGCGGGTTAAGCACAGATACGCAGTATTTT
TRBJ2-3 TRBD2 . TRBV27 CASRRQRGATDTQYF TGTGCCAGCAGGCGGCAGCGGGGGGCCACAGATACGCAGTATTTT
TRBJ1-1 . . TRBV4-1 CASSHGFTGNRAAFF TGCGCCAGCAGCCATGGATTCACAGGGAACCGCGCAGCTTTCTTT
TRBJ2-1 . few TRBV9 CASSVRGSHEQFF TGTGCCAGCAGCGTACGGGGTAGCCATGAGCAGTTCTTC
TRBJ2-1 TRBD2 once TRBV5-1 CASSGTSSSYNEQFF TGCGCCAGCAGCGGGACTAGTAGCTCCTACAATGAGCAGTTCTTC
TRBJ1-5 . . TRBV5-3 CARSYRPNQPQHF TGTGCCAGAAGCTACAGACCCAATCAGCCCCAGCATTTT
TRBJ2-5 TRBD2 . TRBV30 CAWSLIAGGPGETQYF TGTGCCTGGAGTTTGATAGCGGGGGGGCCGGGGGAGACCCAGTACTTC
TRBJ1-3 . few TRBV4-3 CASSQRPGDGNTIYF TGCGCCAGCAGCCAACGGCCAGGGGACGGAAACACCATATATTTT
TRBJ2-3 . few TRBV12-3/TRBV12-4 CASSFRPDTQYF TGTGCCAGCAGTTTTCGTCCAGATACGCAGTATTTT
TRBJ2-2 . . TRBV29-1 CSVGQNTGELFF TGCAGCGTTGGACAGAACACCGGGGAGCTGTTTTTT
TRBJ1-1 . . TRBV6-5 CASSFSTRGTEAFF TGTGCCAGCAGTTTTTCAACCCGGGGAACTGAAGCTTTCTTT
TRBJ1-3 . . TRBV2 CASSEHRTVSGNTIYF TGTGCCAGCAGTGAACACAGGACAGTCTCTGGAAACACCATATATTTT
TRBJ2-3 . . TRBV5-1 CASSLVVLRSGDTQYF TGCGCCAGCAGCTTGGTGGTCTTAAGGAGCGGAGATACGCAGTATTTT
TRBJ2-7 . . TRBV21-1 CASSKDRRTRAPYEQYF TGTGCCAGCAGCAAAGATCGCCGGACTAGGGCCCCCTACGAGCAGTACTTC
TRBJ2-3 TRBD1 . TRBV18 CASSTTGGFTDTQYF TGTGCCAGCTCAACTACAGGGGGTTTCACAGATACGCAGTATTTT
TRBJ1-4 TRBD1 . TRBV4-3 CASSQDGGQGATNEKLFF TGCGCCAGCAGCCAAGATGGAGGACAGGGGGCAACTAATGAAAAACTGTTTTTT